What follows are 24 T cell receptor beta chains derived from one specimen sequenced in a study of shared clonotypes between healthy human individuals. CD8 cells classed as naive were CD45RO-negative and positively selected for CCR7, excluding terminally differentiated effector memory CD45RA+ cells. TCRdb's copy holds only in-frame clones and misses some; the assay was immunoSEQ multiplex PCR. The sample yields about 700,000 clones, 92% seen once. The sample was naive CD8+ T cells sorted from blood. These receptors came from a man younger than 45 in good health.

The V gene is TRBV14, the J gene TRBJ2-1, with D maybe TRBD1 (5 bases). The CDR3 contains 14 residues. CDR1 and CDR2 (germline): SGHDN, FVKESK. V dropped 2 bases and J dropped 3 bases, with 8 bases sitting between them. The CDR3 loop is CASSQRDSYNEQFF. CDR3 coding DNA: TGTGCCAGCAGCCAACGTGACAGCTACAATGAGCAGTTCTTC.

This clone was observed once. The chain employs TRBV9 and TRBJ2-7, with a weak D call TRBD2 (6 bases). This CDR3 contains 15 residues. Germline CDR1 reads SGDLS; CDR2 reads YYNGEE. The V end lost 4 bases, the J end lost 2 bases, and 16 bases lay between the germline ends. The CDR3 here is CASSSRDSRPYEQYF. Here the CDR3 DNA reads TGTGCCAGCAGCTCTCGGGACTCTAGACCCTACGAGCAGTACTTC. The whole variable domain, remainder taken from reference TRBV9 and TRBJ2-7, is DSGVTQTPKHLITATGQRVTLRCSPRSGDLSVYWYQQSLDQGLQFLIQYYNGEERAKGNILERFSAQQFPDLHSELNLSSLELGDSALYFCASSSRDSRPYEQYFGPGTRLTVT.

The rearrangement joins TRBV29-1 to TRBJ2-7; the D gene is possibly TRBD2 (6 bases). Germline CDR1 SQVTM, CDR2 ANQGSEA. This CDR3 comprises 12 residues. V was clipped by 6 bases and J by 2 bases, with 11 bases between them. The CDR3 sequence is CSVESGAYEQYF. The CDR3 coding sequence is TGCAGCGTCGAGTCGGGGGCCTACGAGCAGTACTTC.

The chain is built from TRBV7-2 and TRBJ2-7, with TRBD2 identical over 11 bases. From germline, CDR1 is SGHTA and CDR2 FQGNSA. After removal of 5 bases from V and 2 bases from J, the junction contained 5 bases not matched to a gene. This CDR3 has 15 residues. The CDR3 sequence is CASSRGLAETYEQYF. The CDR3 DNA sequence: TGTGCCAGCAGCCGGGGACTAGCGGAAACCTACGAGCAGTACTTC.

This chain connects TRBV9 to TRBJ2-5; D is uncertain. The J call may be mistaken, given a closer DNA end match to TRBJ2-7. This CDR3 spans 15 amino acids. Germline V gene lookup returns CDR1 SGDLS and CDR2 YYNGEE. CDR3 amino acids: CASSVSSQITYEQYF. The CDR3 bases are TGTGCCAGCAGCGTGAGCAGCCAAATCACCTACGAGCAGTACTTC.

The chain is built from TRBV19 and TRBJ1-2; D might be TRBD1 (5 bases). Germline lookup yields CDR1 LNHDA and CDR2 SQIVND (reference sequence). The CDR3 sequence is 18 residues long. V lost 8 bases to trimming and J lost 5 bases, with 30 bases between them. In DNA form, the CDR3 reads TGTGCCAGTCATCGAGAGGCAGGGCTGCCCTTTGGCGCTTATGGCTACACCTTC. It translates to CASHREAGLPFGAYGYTF.

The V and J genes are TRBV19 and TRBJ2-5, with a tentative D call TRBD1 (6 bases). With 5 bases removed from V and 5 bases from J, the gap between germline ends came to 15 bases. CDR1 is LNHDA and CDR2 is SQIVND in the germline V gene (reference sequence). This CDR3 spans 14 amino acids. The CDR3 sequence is CASSESSRGETQYF. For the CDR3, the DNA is TGTGCCAGTAGTGAGTCCAGCAGGGGTGAGACCCAGTACTTC.

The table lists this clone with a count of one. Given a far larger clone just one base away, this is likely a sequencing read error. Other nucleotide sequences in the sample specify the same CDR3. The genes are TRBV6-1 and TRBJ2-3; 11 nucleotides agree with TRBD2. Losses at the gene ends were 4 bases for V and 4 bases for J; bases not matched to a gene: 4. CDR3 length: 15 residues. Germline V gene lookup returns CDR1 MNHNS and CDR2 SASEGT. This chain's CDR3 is CASSGLAGGPDTQYF. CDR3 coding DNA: TGTGCCAGCAGTGGGCTAGCGGGAGGCCCAGATACGCAGTATTTT.

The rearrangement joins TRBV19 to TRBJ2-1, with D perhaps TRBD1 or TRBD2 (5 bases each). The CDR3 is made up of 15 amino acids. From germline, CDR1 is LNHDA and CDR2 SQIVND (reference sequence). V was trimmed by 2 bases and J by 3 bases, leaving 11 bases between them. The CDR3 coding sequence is TGTGCCAGTAGTATATCCGGGGCTGGCTACAATGAGCAGTTCTTC. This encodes CASSISGAGYNEQFF. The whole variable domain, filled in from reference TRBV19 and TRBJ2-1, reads DGGITQSPKYLFRKEGQNVTLSCEQNLNHDAMYWYRQDPGQGLRLIYYSQIVNDFQKGDIAEGYSVSREKKESFPLTVTSAQKNPTAFYLCASSISGAGYNEQFFGPGTRLTVL.

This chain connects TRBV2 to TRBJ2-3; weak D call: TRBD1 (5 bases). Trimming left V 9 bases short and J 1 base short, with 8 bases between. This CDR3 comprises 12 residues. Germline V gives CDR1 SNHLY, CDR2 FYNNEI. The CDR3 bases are TGTGCCAGTAGCAGGGGCACAGATACGCAGTATTTT. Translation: CASSRGTDTQYF.

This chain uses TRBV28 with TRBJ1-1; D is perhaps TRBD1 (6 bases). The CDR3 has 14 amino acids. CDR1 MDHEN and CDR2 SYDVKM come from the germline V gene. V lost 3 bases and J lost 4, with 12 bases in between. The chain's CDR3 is CASSFRQAGTEAFF. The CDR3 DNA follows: TGTGCCAGCAGTTTTCGACAGGCAGGCACTGAAGCTTTCTTT.

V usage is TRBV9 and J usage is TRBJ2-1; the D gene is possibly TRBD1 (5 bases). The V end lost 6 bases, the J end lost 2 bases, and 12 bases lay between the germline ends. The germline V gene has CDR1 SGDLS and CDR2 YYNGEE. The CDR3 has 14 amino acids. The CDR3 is CASNPGAPYNEQFF. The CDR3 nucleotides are TGTGCCAGCAACCCTGGGGCACCCTACAATGAGCAGTTCTTC.

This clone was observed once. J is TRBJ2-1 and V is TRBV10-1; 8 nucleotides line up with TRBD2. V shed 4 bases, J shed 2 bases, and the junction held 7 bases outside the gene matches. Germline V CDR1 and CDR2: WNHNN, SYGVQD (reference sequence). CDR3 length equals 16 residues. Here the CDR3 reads CASSGAGLAAYNEQFF. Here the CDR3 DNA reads TGCGCCAGCAGTGGGGCAGGACTAGCCGCCTACAATGAGCAGTTCTTC.

Here the CDR3 reads CASSAGGTSNQPQHF. DNA for the CDR3: TGTGCCAGCAGCGCCGGGGGCACTAGCAATCAGCCCCAGCATTTT. This chain connects TRBV9 to TRBJ1-5; possible D gene TRBD1, 6 bases. Germline CDR1 SGDLS, CDR2 YYNGEE. This CDR3 spans 15 amino acids. Trimming removed 3 bases at V and 0 bases at J, with 10 bases between.

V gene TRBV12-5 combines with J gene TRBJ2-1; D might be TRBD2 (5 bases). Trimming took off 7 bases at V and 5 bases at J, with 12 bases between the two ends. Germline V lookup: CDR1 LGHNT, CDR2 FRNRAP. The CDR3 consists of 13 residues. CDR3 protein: CASALTGNNEQFF. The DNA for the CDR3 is TGTGCTAGTGCCTTGACGGGAAACAATGAGCAGTTCTTC.

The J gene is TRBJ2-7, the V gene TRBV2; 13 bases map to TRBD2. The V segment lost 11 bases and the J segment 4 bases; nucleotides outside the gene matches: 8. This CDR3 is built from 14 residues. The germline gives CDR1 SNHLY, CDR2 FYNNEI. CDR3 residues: CAALAGGPIYEQYF. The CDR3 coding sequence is TGTGCCGCACTAGCGGGAGGGCCTATATACGAGCAGTACTTC.

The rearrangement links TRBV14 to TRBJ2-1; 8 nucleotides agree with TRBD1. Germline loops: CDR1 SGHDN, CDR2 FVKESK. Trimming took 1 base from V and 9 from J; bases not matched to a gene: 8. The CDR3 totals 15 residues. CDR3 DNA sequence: TGTGCCAGCAGCCAAGCCCGGACAGGGAAGGGTGAGCAGTTCTTC. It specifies CASSQARTGKGEQFF.

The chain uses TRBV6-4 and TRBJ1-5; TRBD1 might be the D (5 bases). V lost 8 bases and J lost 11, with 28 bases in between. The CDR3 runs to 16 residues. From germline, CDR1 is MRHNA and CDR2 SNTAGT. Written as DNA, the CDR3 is TGTGCCAGCCGCTTTTTGGGCAGGGCCGGCCTAGAATCCCAGCATTTT. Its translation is CASRFLGRAGLESQHF.

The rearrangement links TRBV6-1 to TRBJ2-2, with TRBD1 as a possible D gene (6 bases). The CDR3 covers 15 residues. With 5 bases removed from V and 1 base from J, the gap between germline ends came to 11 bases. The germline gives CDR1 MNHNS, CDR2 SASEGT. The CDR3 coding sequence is TGTGCCAGCAGTATTATACAGGGGAACACCGGGGAGCTGTTTTTT. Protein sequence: CASSIIQGNTGELFF.

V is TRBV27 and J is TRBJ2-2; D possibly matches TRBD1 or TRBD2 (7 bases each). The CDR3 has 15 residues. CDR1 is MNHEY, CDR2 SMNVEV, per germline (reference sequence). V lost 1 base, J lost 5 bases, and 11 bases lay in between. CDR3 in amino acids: CASSLYRGGTGELFF. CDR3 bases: TGTGCCAGCAGTTTATACAGGGGAGGGACCGGGGAGCTGTTTTTT.

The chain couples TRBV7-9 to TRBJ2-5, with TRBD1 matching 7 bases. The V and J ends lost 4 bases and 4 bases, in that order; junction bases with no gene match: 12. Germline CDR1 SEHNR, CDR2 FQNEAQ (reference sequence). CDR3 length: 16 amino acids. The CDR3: CASSSIQTGKGETQYF. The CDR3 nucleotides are TGTGCCAGCAGCTCGATCCAGACAGGGAAAGGAGAGACCCAGTACTTC.

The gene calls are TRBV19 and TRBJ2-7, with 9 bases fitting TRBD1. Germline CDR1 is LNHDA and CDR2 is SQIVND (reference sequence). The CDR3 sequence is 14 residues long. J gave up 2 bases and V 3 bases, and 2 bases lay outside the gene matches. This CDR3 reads CASSIWDRAYEQYF. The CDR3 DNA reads TGTGCCAGTAGTATTTGGGACAGGGCCTACGAGCAGTACTTC.

The CDR3 region has the DNA TGCGCCAGCAGCCAAAGGCCAGGGCTCATTGACTATGGCTACACCTTC. This gives the protein CASSQRPGLIDYGYTF. The chain recombines TRBV4-3 with TRBJ1-2; possible D gene TRBD1, 5 bases. The CDR3 totals 16 residues. Trimming left V 2 bases short and J 3 bases short, with 16 bases between. Germline lookup yields CDR1 LGHNA and CDR2 YSLEER.

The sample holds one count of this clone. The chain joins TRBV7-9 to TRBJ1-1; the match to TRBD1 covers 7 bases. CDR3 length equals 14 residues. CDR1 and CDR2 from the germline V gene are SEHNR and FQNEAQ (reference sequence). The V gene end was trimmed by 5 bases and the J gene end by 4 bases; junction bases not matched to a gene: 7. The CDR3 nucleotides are TGTGCCAGCAGCACACAGGGGTTACGCACTGAAGCTTTCTTT. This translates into CASSTQGLRTEAFF.